These 2 T cell receptor beta chains share one sample of origin, sequenced in a study of cytomegalovirus exposure and HLA in healthy donors. Amplification used 60 Vbeta primers and 13 Jbeta primers. The assay was immunoSEQ multiplex PCR, and TCRdb's table has in-frame clones only and misses some. This sample has 80,000 to 100,000 clones, with 63% found just once. Sequences were obtained from PBMCs. These receptors came from a woman between 35 and 50 years old in good health and CMV-seropositive.

The genes are TRBV5-4 and TRBJ1-4; 8 bases agree with TRBD1. The CDR3 has 16 amino acids. CDR1 is SGHNT and CDR2 is YYREEE in the germline V gene (reference sequence). V lost 4 bases and J lost 5; bases outside the gene matches: 10. The CDR3 sequence is CASSRTGKDLNEKLFF. Written as DNA, the CDR3 is TGTGCCAGCAGCAGGACAGGGAAAGACCTAAATGAAAAACTGTTTTTT. The full variable domain, in which reference TRBV5-4 and TRBJ1-4 provide the parts outside the CDR3, is ETGVTQSPTHLIKTRGQQVTLRCSSQSGHNTVSWYQQALGQGPQFIFQYYREEENGRGNFPPRFSGLQFPNYSSELNVNALELDDSALYLCASSRTGKDLNEKLFFGSGTQLSVL.

The chain recombines TRBV7-8 with TRBJ1-4; no clear D gene. This CDR3 region has 15 residues. V was clipped by 3 bases and J by 8 bases, with 16 bases between them. Germline assignment: CDR1 SGHVS and CDR2 FQNEAQ. CDR3 sequence (DNA): TGTGCCAGCAGCTTGAGAGGTACCGCTGGGGAAAAACTGTTTTTT. Residues: CASSLRGTAGEKLFF.